This TCR beta chain originates from a study of T cell responses to AZD1222 COVID-19 vaccine (TCRdb year 2021). About the full investigation: AZD1222 recipients whose second dose came at about 4 weeks and those whose second dose came at about 12 weeks were combined into one group, since spike-specific TCR depth and breadth did not differ between the two schedules. TCR sequencing covered fewer than 250 trial participants: 200 to 220 given two doses of AZD1222 and about 26 given two doses of MenACWY control vaccine. Trial participants were enrolled into age subgroups of 18-55, 56-69 and 70-plus years, which contained about 150, 28 and 57 TCR-sequenced participants, respectively. Paper-wide results and their limitations: Spike-specific TCR breadth and depth rose significantly after two AZD1222 doses compared with day 0 and with MenACWY recipients. In the small 56-69-year group, the increase in depth fell short of significance, most likely because of low power. Conclusions about previously exposed vaccinees are limited, since just five or six AZD1222 recipients were seropositive for SARS-CoV-2 at baseline. Because no day 14 peak-response samples were available, repertoires were characterized only after the peak T cell response. Reportedly, close to half of the unique spike-specific TCRs recognized epitopes lying outside the regions that are mutated in the B.1.351 and B.1.1.7 variants. Vaccine-associated CD4 TCRs spanned the whole spike protein, with dominant responses in regions 160-218 and 743-854. Participants were mostly white British and included more females than males, and it was suggested by the authors that clonal diversity may have been underestimated.

Sample time point, as interpreted from the label and publication: baseline before first vaccination. The vaccinee samples were drawn from two UK trials, COV001 and COV002, one of which was a single-blind randomized controlled phase 2/3 trial testing AZD1222 (ChAdOx1 nCoV-19) in healthy adults. For TCRbeta chain sequencing, PBMC samples were collected from trial participants at day 0 and at day 28 after the second dose. Its CDR3 holds 15 amino acids, cysteine through phenylalanine. Kept here is only the CDR3 DNA, which spans 45 bases and is read in frame from base 1. From a lookup of the germline V gene, CDR1 and CDR2 are ENHRY and SYGVKD. Relative to germline, V is missing 6 bases and J is missing 7 bases, with 6 bases of the junction outside any gene match. The CDR3 regions of human TCRbeta chains were analyzed by immunosequencing. From the authors' description of their analysis: Repertoire TCRs were matched against a reference library of SARS-CoV-2-specific TCRs generated with the MIRA antigen-specificity platform. Breadth was defined as the fraction of unique TCRs that were SARS-CoV-2-associated. Depth was defined as the fraction of total T cells that were SARS-CoV-2-associated. Each spike-specific TCR was assigned to its reactive spike region and to a CD4 or CD8 class using the MIRA data. Log10-transformed breadth and depth values were compared by one-way ANOVA with Sidak's multiple comparisons tests. Imported from immuneACCESS, the table was reduced by TCRdb to in-frame sequences with V and J called. These copies leave out some clones; in studies compared against another copy, an unresolved V gene accounts for under half, and the cause of the remainder is not known. That table furnishes V, J and clone size, whereas the DNA furnished D and trimming. This sample is represented by about 140,000 clones; roughly 90% of them were singletons. The ten largest account for more than 2.5% of the sample.

Details on this clone: Its antigen is currently not known. Base qualities are not recorded, but no much larger clone differs from it by a single base.

The receptor was isolated from an adult in good health. The specimen was peripheral blood, collected on day 0 of AZD1222 vaccination. The rearranged chain carries TRBV10-3 and TRBJ2-1, and 13 junctional nucleotides match TRBD2. The DNA is TGTGCCATCAGGCCGGGACTAGCGGGGAGGAATGAGCAGTTCTTC. It specifies CAIRPGLAGRNEQFF.